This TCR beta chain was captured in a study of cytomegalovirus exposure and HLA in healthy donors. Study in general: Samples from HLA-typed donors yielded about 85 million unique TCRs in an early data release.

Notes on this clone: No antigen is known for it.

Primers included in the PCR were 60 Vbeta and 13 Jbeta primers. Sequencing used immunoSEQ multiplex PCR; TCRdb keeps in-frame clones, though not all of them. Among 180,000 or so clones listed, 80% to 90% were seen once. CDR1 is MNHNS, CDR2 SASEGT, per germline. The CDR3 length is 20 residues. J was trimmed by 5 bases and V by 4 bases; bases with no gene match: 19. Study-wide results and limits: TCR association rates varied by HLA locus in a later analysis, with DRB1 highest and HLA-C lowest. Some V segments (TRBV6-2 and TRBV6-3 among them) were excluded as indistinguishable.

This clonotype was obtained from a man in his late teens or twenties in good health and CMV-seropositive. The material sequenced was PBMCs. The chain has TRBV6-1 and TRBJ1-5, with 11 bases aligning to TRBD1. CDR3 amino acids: CASSGDYGQGAISGYQPQHF. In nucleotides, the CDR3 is TGTGCCAGCAGTGGGGATTATGGACAGGGGGCGATTTCGGGATATCAGCCCCAGCATTTT.